This T cell receptor beta chain was observed in a study of early T cells in non-severe SARS-CoV-2 infection (dated by TCRdb to the early 2020s). For the wider study: Because TCR sequencing was done on bulk RNA from unsorted whole blood, the alpha and beta chains could not be paired. Broader findings and caveats from the paper: VDJdb matching was skewed toward anti-spike CD8 responses and likely underestimated virus-specific expansions, missing private and CD4 specificities.

The library came from 5' RACE. This sample was sequenced with a NextSeq 500. In the TCR library protocol, unique molecular identifiers were attached to individual cDNA molecules to correct for PCR bias and sequencing error. Both TCR alpha and beta chains were sequenced, and tight co-correlation was observed between alpha and beta sequence abundances in each sample. The authors' analysis ran thus. V gene, J gene and CDR3 annotation of TCR sequences was performed with Decombinator V4. TCRs were defined as expanded if a significant change between any two time points was detected under a Poisson model with p below 0.0001. TCR abundances were normalised to the total number of TCRs sequenced in each sample and reported as counts per million. TRAV1-2 paired with TRAJ12, TRAJ20 or TRAJ33 defined MAIT TCRs, while TRAV10 paired with TRAJ18 defined iNKT TCRs. VDJdb, accessed 1 November 2021, was searched for CMV, EBV and SARS-CoV-2 annotated TCRs, excluding TCRs annotated for multiple antigens. TCRdb applied fastp at Q25 and MiXCR to the public reads, then kept only in-frame beta chains. For every CDR3 protein sequence, its rows merge into one entry that carries the most common genes and DNA. TCRdb's processing, not the authors', yielded these V and J calls. The sample records around 37,000 distinct CDR3 sequences, roughly 9.3% of which are singletons. In total, the top ten clones hold under 15% of the sample.

The germline V end is reduced by 1 base and the J end by 1 base; junction bases left unmatched: 4. CDR1 and CDR2 are drawn from the germline V gene: SGHTA, FQGTGA. The CDR3 runs 17 amino acids, cysteine and phenylalanine included. Left in the record is the CDR3 DNA by itself, 51 bases read in frame from the first base. Set within a cohort of healthcare workers in London, UK, this nested case-control study involved weekly PCR testing of nasopharyngeal swabs along with blood sampling. Healthcare workers were recruited during the week of the UK lockdown, between 23 and 31 March 2020, and followed weekly for up to about 15 weeks. This clonotype has at least ten counts. Its target antigen remains unknown. Within one base of it there is no much larger clone, and no base qualities were kept.

The source is an adult who was a healthcare worker with PCR-confirmed SARS-CoV-2 infection or an uninfected control (not recorded which). The rearrangement combines TRBV7-3 with TRBJ2-6, and 7 junctional nucleotides match TRBD2. Material: whole blood. The encoded CDR3 is CASSLRAGLSGANVLTF. The nucleotide sequence reads as follows: TGTGCCAGCAGCTTAAGAGCGGGGTTATCTGGGGCCAACGTCCTGACTTTC.